A single sample is the source of the 17 T cell receptor beta chains below, sequenced in a study of neurological immune-mediated disorders (dated by TCRdb to between 2019 and 2020). Receptors were amplified or captured by 5' RACE. Instrument on record: Illumina HiSeq 2500. Using fastp at Q25 and MiXCR, TCRdb reprocessed the public reads and kept productive beta chains. Under each unique CDR3 protein, matching rows form one entry showing the most common genes and DNA. This sample has fewer than 20,000 distinct CDR3 sequences in its table, and about 14% of those were observed once. The ten top clones hold around 13% of the sample. Sequencing used PBMCs. Every receptor here comes from a man between 60 and 75 years old with HTLV-1-associated myelopathy (HAM/TSP).

At least ten counts were recorded for this clonotype. V and J are TRBV20-1 and TRBJ2-1; 8 bases are a match to TRBD1. Per the germline V gene, CDR1 is DFQATT and CDR2 is SNEGSKA (reference sequence). Trimming at V came to 6 bases and at J to 4 bases, leaving 5 bases not matched to a gene. The CDR3 sequence is 13 residues long. The CDR3 loop reads CSAKGTGYNEQFF. The CDR3 bases are TGCAGTGCAAAAGGGACAGGATACAATGAGCAGTTCTTC.

The V and J genes are TRBV6-4 and TRBJ2-6, with D hard to call. CDR1 and CDR2 (germline): MRHNA, SNTAGT. Trimming pared 0 bases from V and 3 bases from J, leaving 0 bases between. The CDR3 runs 13 residues. CDR3 bases: TGTGCCAGCAGTGACTCTGGGGCCAACGTCCTGACTTTC. Encoded protein: CASSDSGANVLTF.

This clonotype was observed at least ten times. The chain carries TRBV27 and TRBJ1-1; a possible D gene is TRBD1 (5 bases). The CDR3 length is 12 residues. The V gene's germline CDR1 is MNHEY and CDR2 SMNVEV (reference sequence). Trimming stripped 10 bases from V and 4 bases from J, with 13 bases between. The CDR3 nucleotides are TGTGCCACCCCGGGGGAGGGCACTGAAGCTTTCTTT. This gives the protein CATPGEGTEAFF.

This clonotype was found many times. V is TRBV20-1 and J is TRBJ1-5, with 9 bases fitting TRBD1. Germline V gene lookup returns CDR1 DFQATT and CDR2 SNEGSKA (reference sequence). The CDR3 has 17 residues. The DNA of the CDR3 is TGCAGGCCACCTTACTACAGGGGGCGGTGGGCCAATCAGCCCCAGCATTTT. Translation gives CRPPYYRGRWANQPQHF.

As for this clonotype: Since a much larger clone is just one base distant, this may be a read error. Written as DNA, the CDR3 is TGCGCCAGCAGCTTGGGCAGCGGGGGCGGTCGAGAGACCCGGTACTTC. It specifies CASSLGSGGGRETRYF. The genes are TRBV5-1 and TRBJ2-5, with 8 positions matching TRBD2. There are 16 residues in the CDR3. CDR1 is SGHRS, CDR2 YFSETQ, per germline.

Comment on this clonotype: The junction departs from germline at one end; a sequencing error may be responsible. The V gene is TRBV20-1, the J gene TRBJ2-5; 11 positions match TRBD2. The CDR3 has 16 residues. CDR1 is DFQATT and CDR2 is SNEGSKA in the germline V gene (reference sequence). The CDR3 protein is CSVRDRLAGGRETQDF. The CDR3 DNA reads TGCAGTGTTAGAGATCGGCTAGCGGGGGGCCGGGAGACCCAGGACTTC.

This clonotype was seen repeatedly, ten times or more. This sequence joins TRBV7-2 and TRBJ2-5, with D possibly being TRBD2 (5 bases). The CDR3 loop spans 14 amino acids. The germline CDR1 and CDR2 sequences are SGHTA and FQGNSA. V lost 5 bases and J 4 bases, leaving 14 bases between the germline ends. Here the CDR3 DNA reads TGTGCCAGCAGCCCACCGGAAGGGAGAGAGACCCAGTACTTC. Its protein is CASSPPEGRETQYF.

This clonotype was counted at least ten times. The V call is TRBV6-2 or TRBV6-3, the J call TRBJ2-1; D not certain. In germline, CDR1 is MNHEY, CDR2 SVGEGT. Trimming removed 8 bases from V and 8 bases from J, with 13 bases in between. CDR3 length: 12 residues. The CDR3 loop is CASCLDGDEQFF. Written as DNA, the CDR3 is TGTGCCAGCTGCTTAGATGGGGATGAGCAGTTCTTC.

This clonotype appeared many times. The genes are TRBV6-1 and TRBJ2-2; D uncertain. The germline V and J ends were trimmed by 10 bases and 0 bases, with 12 bases remaining between them. This CDR3 region has 14 residues. Germline CDR1 reads MNHNS; CDR2 reads SASEGT. This CDR3 is CATFLTTNTGELFF. The CDR3 region has the DNA TGTGCCACCTTTCTTACAACGAACACCGGGGAGCTGTTTTTT.

This clonotype was seen many times. The chain uses TRBV6-5 and TRBJ2-1; D is ambiguous. This CDR3 comprises 12 residues. CDR1 and CDR2 (germline): MNHEY, SVGAGI. V shed 7 bases and J shed 8 bases, with 12 bases lying between them. The CDR3 protein is CASINPRDEQFF. The CDR3 DNA sequence: TGTGCCAGCATTAACCCCCGGGATGAGCAGTTCTTC.

This clonotype showed up many times. The V and J genes are TRBV5-1 and TRBJ2-1, with 14 nucleotides matching TRBD2. The CDR3 is made up of 17 amino acids. Germline loops: CDR1 SGHRS, CDR2 YFSETQ. With 4 bases clipped from V and 10 bases from J, the junction kept 13 bases outside the gene matches. The CDR3 nucleotides are TGCGCCAGCAGCGGAGGACTAGCGGGGGGCCGACCTCAAGAGCAGTTCTTC. It specifies CASSGGLAGGRPQEQFF.

This clonotype was seen repeatedly, ten times or more. The chain has TRBV27 and TRBJ1-1; D not certain. Germline V CDR1 and CDR2: MNHEY, SMNVEV (reference sequence). The CDR3 sequence is 15 residues long. Trimming stripped 8 bases from V and 5 bases from J, with 21 bases between. The DNA for the CDR3 is TGTGCCAGCGTTCCAGGTCCGGGCGCGGGTACTGAAGCTTTCTTT. Translated, it gives CASVPGPGAGTEAFF.

In this sample, this clonotype is medium-sized. The chain couples TRBV5-5 to TRBJ1-5; tentatively, D is TRBD1 (5 bases). Germline CDR1 reads SGHKS; CDR2 reads YYEKEE (reference sequence). The V end lost 4 bases, the J end lost 2 bases, and 10 bases lay between the germline ends. The CDR3 spans 14 residues. This CDR3 reads CASSPGGGNQPQHF. The CDR3 nucleotides are TGTGCCAGCAGCCCCGGGGGGGGCAATCAGCCCCAGCATTTT. Full variable domain (missing parts from reference TRBV5-5 and TRBJ1-5): DAGVTQSPTHLIKTRGQQVTLRCSPISGHKSVSWYQQVLGQGPQFIFQYYEKEERGRGNFPDRFSARQFPNYSSELNVNALLLGDSALYLCASSPGGGNQPQHFGDGTRLSIL.

In its sample, this clonotype was seen many times. The CDR3 spells CASSLDFIRDTYGYTF. The CDR3 nucleotides are TGTGCCAGCAGCTTAGATTTCATTCGGGACACCTATGGCTACACCTTC. The chain joins TRBV11-2 to TRBJ1-2, with D possibly TRBD1 on 6 matching bases. The CDR3 sequence is 16 residues long. Trimming pared 0 bases from V and 4 bases from J, leaving 15 bases between. CDR1 and CDR2 from the germline V gene are SGHAT and FQNNGV.

This clonotype is labeled medium-sized. The chain joins TRBV28 to TRBJ2-7; D possibly corresponds to TRBD2 (5 bases). The CDR3 consists of 15 residues. V lost 3 bases to trimming and J lost 6 bases, with 18 bases between them. The germline V gene encodes CDR1 MDHEN and CDR2 SYDVKM. The CDR3 nucleotides read TGTGCCAGCAGTTTCCTGGACTCGGTATCTCGCGAGCAGTACTTC. Translation: CASSFLDSVSREQYF.

This clonotype was detected ten times or more. J is TRBJ2-4 and V is TRBV15; 9 bases fit TRBD2. Per germline, CDR1 LNHNV and CDR2 YYDKDF (reference sequence). The V segment lost 1 base and the J segment 3 bases; nucleotides outside the gene matches: 7. The CDR3 spans 17 residues. CDR3: CATSRVGGGAGKNIQYF. CDR3 coding DNA: TGTGCCACCAGCAGAGTGGGCGGGGGGGCCGGCAAAAACATTCAGTACTTC.

This clonotype was observed many times. The gene calls are TRBV20-1 and TRBJ2-7; 10 nucleotides align to TRBD2. Trimming cost V 1 base and J 5 bases; bases outside gene matches: 5. The CDR3 is 14 amino acids. Germline V CDR1 and CDR2: DFQATT, SNEGSKA (reference sequence). The CDR3 here is CSARVSGGAHEQYF. CDR3 bases: TGCAGTGCTAGAGTCAGCGGGGGGGCCCACGAGCAGTACTTC.